This T cell receptor beta chain is from a study of T cells in Graves' hyperthyroidism and ophthalmopathy. Study-wide findings and caveats: A model of 13 V-J features distinguished ophthalmopathy from stable hyperthyroidism. In the blood, most expanded thyroid clonotypes above 0.001 appeared as well.

The V gene lost 1 base and the J gene lost 2 bases, with 18 bases spanning the gap. CDR1 is SEHNR, CDR2 FQNEAQ, per germline (reference sequence). This CDR3 comprises 17 residues. The investigators amplified TCR beta CDR3 regions from RNA transcripts. Using the HTBI primer set, a first-round RT-PCR was run on the TCR CDR3. TCRdb re-called the multiplex PCR reads with MiXCR, one entry per CDR3 protein. This table holds hundreds of thousands of distinct CDR3 sequences, less than 15% found once. Points on this clonotype: Its antigen is unidentified.

Aged 18 to 65, the patients had hyperthyroidism that was newly diagnosed and had lasted under 2 months. This chain joins TRBV7-9 and TRBJ2-7, with D possibly matching TRBD1 (6 bases). The TCR originated in a woman between 40 and 50 years old with Graves' hyperthyroidism. The specimen sequenced was blood. This CDR3 is CASSLVARGPGAYEQYF. The CDR3 DNA reads TGTGCCAGCAGCTTAGTTGCCAGGGGTCCTGGGGCCTACGAGCAGTACTTC.